This is a list of T cell receptor beta chains from one sample in a study of blood T cell repertoires in COVID-19. Repertoires were generated with immunoSEQ multiplex PCR, while TCRdb's copy carries only in-frame clones and drops some. The data show about 500,000 clones, roughly 87% seen once. Sequencing used PBMCs or T cells enriched from blood (not recorded which). Receptors originate from a young woman who had recovered from COVID-19. Both conserved end residues are part of each CDR3. A D gene is named only where the DNA matches it firmly. A row's size may be missing; if present it is once, few, many or a size class.

abundance,j_gene,v_gene,d_gene,CDR3nt,CDR3aa
-,TRBJ1-2,TRBV11-2,TRBD1,TGTGCCAGCAGCCCCCTGGGGGGACAGAGAAACTATGGCTACACCTTC,CASSPLGGQRNYGYTF
-,TRBJ2-2,TRBV21-1,-,TGTGCCAGCATCCCATTAGAACAGGCTTCGAAGGGCACCGGGGAGCTGTTTTTT,CASIPLEQASKGTGELFF
-,TRBJ2-1,TRBV12-3/TRBV12-4,-,TGTGCCAGCAGCTTGAGTAGGGAGAATGAGCAGTTCTTC,CASSLSRENEQFF
-,TRBJ1-1,TRBV7-6,TRBD1,TGTGCCAGCAGCTTAAACCGTGGTGGGACAGGCCCTTATAACACTGAAGCTTTCTTT,CASSLNRGGTGPYNTEAFF
-,TRBJ2-1,TRBV6-5,-,TGTGCCAGCAGTTACCTGCGGGGCTACAATGAGCAGTTCTTC,CASSYLRGYNEQFF
once,TRBJ2-7,TRBV15,TRBD1,TGTGCCACCGCCCAGGGGGCAGACTACGAGCAGTACTTC,CATAQGADYEQYF
-,TRBJ1-3,TRBV28,-,TGTGCCAGCAGTTCATGGACATCTGGAAACACCATATATTTT,CASSSWTSGNTIYF
-,TRBJ1-2,TRBV5-1,-,TGCGCCAGCAGCTTGTCATCAGGGCTCTATGGCTACACCTTC,CASSLSSGLYGYTF
few,TRBJ1-4,TRBV15,-,TGTGCCACCAGCAGAGATCTCGTTAACTTTGAAAAACTGTTTTTT,CATSRDLVNFEKLFF
-,TRBJ1-5,TRBV2,-,TGTGCCAGCAGTGGGGTAGGCCGTGGGGCTCAGCCCCAGCATTTT,CASSGVGRGAQPQHF
once,TRBJ2-2,TRBV11-3,TRBD1,TGTGCCAGCAGCTTGGGACAGGGACGCGCCGGGGAGCTGTTTTTT,CASSLGQGRAGELFF
-,TRBJ2-7,TRBV21-1,-,TGTGCCAGCAGGCCTTCCCCGCTAGCAAAGAGCTACGAGCAGTACTTC,CASRPSPLAKSYEQYF
-,TRBJ1-2,TRBV5-1,-,TGCGCCAGCAGCTTGGACCCCCTTCGGGTCTATGGCTACACCTTC,CASSLDPLRVYGYTF
-,TRBJ2-7,TRBV5-4,TRBD1,TGTGCCAGCAGCCGCACACAGGGGCGAAGCTCCTACGAGCAGTACTTC,CASSRTQGRSSYEQYF
-,TRBJ1-2,TRBV3-1/TRBV3-2,-,TGTGCCAGCAGCGCGGACAGAGGCTATGGCTACACCTTC,CASSADRGYGYTF
-,TRBJ2-5,TRBV5-6,-,TGTGCCAGCAGCTTGTCTTGGAGAGATCAAGAGACCCAGTACTTC,CASSLSWRDQETQYF
-,TRBJ2-2,TRBV19,TRBD1,TGTGCCAGTAGCAGACAGGGGGTCGCCGGGGAGCTGTTTTTT,CASSRQGVAGELFF
few,TRBJ1-1,TRBV7-9,-,TGTGCCAGCAGCTTAGGACAGTACACTGAAGCTTTCTTT,CASSLGQYTEAFF
-,TRBJ2-2,TRBV7-9,TRBD1,TGTGCCAGCAGCCCCCGGGACAGGGAAACCGGGGAGCTGTTTTTT,CASSPRDRETGELFF
-,TRBJ2-1,TRBV27,TRBD1,TGTGCCAGCAGTTTCTGGGGACAGAACTACAATGAGCAGTTCTTC,CASSFWGQNYNEQFF
-,TRBJ2-3,TRBV3-1/TRBV3-2,-,TGTGCCAGCAGCCAAGGACAGACAGATACGCAGTATTTT,CASSQGQTDTQYF
few,TRBJ2-6,TRBV21-1,-,TGTGCCAGCAGCAAAGATCTCCCCCCTCCGAATGGGGGCGGTGGGGCCAACGTCCTGACTTTC,CASSKDLPPPNGGGGANVLTF
-,TRBJ1-2,TRBV28,-,TGTGCCAGCAGTTTATGGGACAGCACTAACTATGGCTACACCTTC,CASSLWDSTNYGYTF